The 15 T cell receptor beta chains below all came from one sample that was sequenced in a study of blood T cell repertoires in COVID-19. Assay used: immunoSEQ multiplex PCR; TCRdb lists only in-frame clones, some missing. The sample records some 140,000 clones, over 60% being singletons. Sequenced input: peripheral blood. These receptors all stem from a man older than 75 with acute or convalescent COVID-19.

The gene calls are TRBV7-8 and TRBJ2-7, with TRBD1 matching over 8 bases. The CDR3 is made up of 18 amino acids. Trimming at V came to 2 bases and at J to 0 bases, leaving 12 bases not matched to a gene. Germline assignment: CDR1 SGHVS and CDR2 FQNEAQ. DNA for the CDR3: TGTGCCAGCAGCTTAAGGGTGGTTTTGGGGACAGGCTCCTACGAGCAGTACTTC. The encoded protein is CASSLRVVLGTGSYEQYF.

V usage is TRBV6-6 and J usage is TRBJ2-2; 8 bases match TRBD1. Germline CDR1 MNHNY, CDR2 SVGAGI (reference sequence). J lost 5 bases, V lost 5 bases, and 4 bases had no gene match. The CDR3 extends over 14 amino acids. CDR3 in amino acids: CASSQDRVTGELFF. The CDR3 DNA reads TGTGCCAGCAGTCAGGACAGGGTGACCGGGGAGCTGTTTTTT.

The gene calls are TRBV7-9 and TRBJ2-1; TRBD1 matches at 9 bases. With 0 bases clipped from V and 10 bases from J, the junction kept 10 bases outside the gene matches. CDR1 is SEHNR and CDR2 is FQNEAQ in the germline V gene (reference sequence). The CDR3 loop spans 16 amino acids. CDR3 sequence: CASSLAGTGRDGEQFF. As DNA, the CDR3 is TGTGCCAGCAGCTTAGCCGGGACAGGGCGCGACGGGGAGCAGTTCTTC.

CDR3 region: CASRHGGVGETQYF. The CDR3 DNA is TGTGCCAGCAGACACGGCGGGGTTGGCGAGACCCAGTACTTC. The rearrangement links TRBV6-5 to TRBJ2-5, with a possible D match to TRBD2 (6 bases). The V gene lost 6 bases and the J gene lost 5 bases, with 16 bases spanning the gap. Germline CDR1 and CDR2: MNHEY and SVGAGI. The CDR3 totals 14 residues.

The chain couples TRBV19 to TRBJ1-3; the D gene is possibly TRBD1 (5 bases). Germline V gene sequence: CDR1 LNHDA, CDR2 SQIVND (reference sequence). The CDR3 runs to 14 residues. V lost 3 bases to trimming and J lost 3 bases, with 9 bases between them. The CDR3 nucleotides read TGTGCCAGTAGTATCTTAGGGGTTGGAAACACCATATATTTT. This sequence encodes CASSILGVGNTIYF. The complete variable domain, with remaining parts taken from reference TRBV19 and TRBJ1-3, reads DGGITQSPKYLFRKEGQNVTLSCEQNLNHDAMYWYRQDPGQGLRLIYYSQIVNDFQKGDIAEGYSVSREKKESFPLTVTSAQKNPTAFYLCASSILGVGNTIYFGEGSWLTVV.

This sequence joins TRBV12-3 or TRBV12-4 and TRBJ2-2; no firm D call. The CDR3 contains 13 residues. With 4 bases removed from V and 6 bases from J, the gap between germline ends came to 9 bases. CDR3 DNA sequence: TGTGCCAGCAGTTCCGGGTTTCCCGGGGAGCTGTTTTTT. It encodes CASSSGFPGELFF.

This sequence joins TRBV3-1 (or the pseudogene TRBV3-2) and TRBJ2-7, with a tentative D call TRBD1 (5 bases). Trimming took 1 base from V and 4 from J, leaving 8 bases between them. The germline CDR1 and CDR2 sequences are LGHDT and YNNKEL (reference sequence). The CDR3 totals 13 residues. The CDR3 is CASSQAGMYEQYV. CDR3 DNA: TGTGCCAGCAGCCAAGCAGGGATGTACGAGCAGTACGTC.

V is TRBV11-2 and J is TRBJ2-5, with 10 bases fitting TRBD2. Germline trimming cut 5 bases from V and 5 bases from J; bases unmatched to any gene: 8. The germline CDR1 and CDR2 sequences are SGHAT and FQNNGV. CDR3 length: 15 residues. CDR3 bases: TGTGCCAGCAGCCTCGAGCGGGGGGGTGTGGAGACCCAGTACTTC. Encoded protein: CASSLERGGVETQYF. The complete variable domain, with remaining parts taken from reference TRBV11-2 and TRBJ2-5, reads EAGVAQSPRYKIIEKRQSVAFWCNPISGHATLYWYQQILGQGPKLLIQFQNNGVVDDSQLPKDRFSAERLKGVDSTLKIQPAKLEDSAVYLCASSLERGGVETQYFGPGTRLLVL.

The rearrangement links TRBV28 to TRBJ1-4, with D maybe TRBD1 (6 bases). V was clipped by 7 bases and J by 8 bases, with 17 bases between them. The CDR3 runs 14 residues. From germline, CDR1 is MDHEN and CDR2 SYDVKM. In nucleotides, the CDR3 is TGTGCCAGCACCCAAGGGGGGGCGGAGGAAAAACTGTTTTTT. This codes for CASTQGGAEEKLFF.

The V gene is TRBV27, the J gene TRBJ2-3, with unresolved D. With 1 base removed from V and 0 bases from J, the gap between germline ends came to 5 bases. The germline V gene has CDR1 MNHEY and CDR2 SMNVEV (reference sequence). The CDR3 has 14 amino acids. The chain's CDR3 is CASSLWRSTDTQYF. CDR3 DNA: TGTGCCAGCAGTTTATGGAGAAGCACAGATACGCAGTATTTT.

The CDR3 DNA sequence: TGTGCCAGCAGCTTAGGTGGGGGGGTTCTGGTGACCAATGAGCAGTTCTTC. Protein sequence: CASSLGGGVLVTNEQFF. The chain uses TRBV7-6 and TRBJ2-1; 7 bases are shared with TRBD2. V shed 1 base, J shed 6 bases, and the junction held 12 bases outside the gene matches. The CDR3 runs 17 residues. CDR1 is SGHVS and CDR2 is FNYEAQ in the germline V gene.

Only a few counts were recorded for this clone. The chain joins TRBV10-2 to TRBJ2-5, with TRBD1 matching 9 bases. This CDR3 region has 14 residues. Germline V lookup: CDR1 WSHSY, CDR2 SAAADI. The V segment lost 6 bases and the J segment 5 bases; nucleotides outside the gene matches: 7. In DNA, the CDR3 is TGCGCCAGCAGGGATCACAGGGGGCCGGAGACCCAGTACTTC. This codes for CASRDHRGPETQYF.

The chain employs TRBV11-2 and TRBJ1-6; TRBD1 is a possible D gene (6 bases). Germline V gene sequence: CDR1 SGHAT, CDR2 FQNNGV. Trimming stripped 7 bases from V and 7 bases from J, with 14 bases between. The CDR3 loop spans 14 amino acids. The DNA of the CDR3 is TGTGCCAGCACACCCGGGACAAACAATTCACCCCTCCACTTT. It is translated as CASTPGTNNSPLHF.

This clone was observed a handful of times. The chain couples TRBV14 to TRBJ2-1; TRBD2 aligns across 11 bases. The CDR3 extends over 17 amino acids. After removal of 0 bases from V and 4 bases from J, the junction contained 5 bases not matched to a gene. The germline V gene has CDR1 SGHDN and CDR2 FVKESK. CDR3 DNA: TGTGCCAGCAGCCAAGAATTTCTAGCGGGGGGTTACAATGAGCAGTTCTTC. It yields the protein CASSQEFLAGGYNEQFF.

Concerning this clone itself: A much larger clone is a single base away; this may be a read error. Other DNA sequences of this sample code for an identical CDR3. The chain uses TRBV29-1 and TRBJ1-1; TRBD1 is a possible D gene (5 bases). CDR3 length: 12 residues. V was cut by 6 bases and J by 1 base, with 9 bases left in between. Germline V gene data show CDR1 as SQVTM and CDR2 as ANQGSEA. The CDR3 loop reads CSVGRQNTEAFF. The CDR3 DNA sequence: TGCAGCGTGGGGCGACAGAACACTGAAGCTTTCTTT.